This T cell receptor (beta chain) comes out of a study of blood T cell repertoires in COVID-19. Turning to the study itself: Sources were T cells, B-cell-depleted T cells, or PBMCs; the material itself was cDNA or gDNA.

The CDR3 is 15 residues long. V shed 7 bases and J 4 bases; nucleotides not matched to a gene: 10. Germline V CDR1 and CDR2: SGHRS, YFSETQ. This clone was found once. Sequencing used immunoSEQ multiplex PCR; TCRdb keeps in-frame clones, though not all of them. The table lists 45,000 to 55,000 clones, approximately 82% of them singletons. This rearrangement joins TRBV5-1 to TRBJ1-3, with TRBD1 identical over 8 bases. The sequencing input was peripheral blood. This sequence originates from a human donor in a cohort sampled during active COVID-19. The CDR3 DNA reads TGCGCCAGCGGTCACCCGACAGGGGACGGAAACACCATATATTTT. Its protein is CASGHPTGDGNTIYF.